This TCR beta chain was captured by sequencing in a study of T cell changes during pregnancy in multiple sclerosis. V shed 2 bases and J shed 2 bases, with 18 bases lying between them. CDR1 is SGHAT and CDR2 is FQNNGV in the germline V gene. The CDR3 contains 17 residues. Clones were read by immunoSEQ multiplex PCR, and TCRdb kept only the in-frame ones, dropping some. The table lists approximately 120,000 clones, 95% to 98% of them singletons. The chain employs TRBV11-2 and TRBJ2-5, with D hard to call. The TCR was taken from a female donor with multiple sclerosis, enrolled in a pregnancy study. Here the sequenced sample was peripheral blood, taken after pregnancy. This CDR3 is CASSLLGSAGSQETQYF. For the CDR3, the DNA is TGTGCCAGCAGCTTACTAGGAAGCGCCGGTTCACAAGAGACCCAGTACTTC. Supplemented by reference TRBV11-2 and TRBJ2-5, the full variable domain reads EAGVAQSPRYKIIEKRQSVAFWCNPISGHATLYWYQQILGQGPKLLIQFQNNGVVDDSQLPKDRFSAERLKGVDSTLKIQPAKLEDSAVYLCASSLLGSAGSQETQYFGPGTRLLVL.